A selection of T cell receptor beta chains follows, all from one sample in a study of T cells in localized non-small cell lung cancer. Data came from immunoSEQ multiplex PCR; TCRdb stores just in-frame clones and leaves some out. The repertoire holds 45,000 to 55,000 clones, with roughly 88% as singletons. The material was peripheral blood, obtained before any cancer treatment. The receptors shown here come from a male donor at least 60 years old with stage III squamous cell lung carcinoma. CDR3s include the opening cysteine and the closing phenylalanine or tryptophan. A D gene is named only where the DNA matches it firmly. For some rows the clone size is stated as once, few or many, or as a class when expanded; others skip it.

>TRBV19|.|TRBJ1-1|.
CASSIVVQNTEAFF
TGTGCCAGTAGTATAGTAGTGCAGAACACTGAAGCTTTCTTT
>TRBV18|.|TRBJ1-4|.
CASSESGTRYEKLFF
TGTGCCAGCTCAGAGAGCGGGACGAGATATGAAAAACTGTTTTTT
>TRBV9|TRBD1|TRBJ1-4|.
CASSPGRTGGSGTNEKLFF
TGTGCCAGCAGCCCAGGTCGGACAGGGGGTTCAGGGACTAATGAAAAACTGTTTTTT
>TRBV14|.|TRBJ2-5|.
CASSQGLQETQYF
TGTGCCAGCAGCCAAGGCTTACAAGAGACCCAGTACTTC
>TRBV30|TRBD2|TRBJ2-4|.
CAWSVLRGAKNIQYF
TGTGCCTGGAGTGTCCTGCGGGGGGCCAAAAACATTCAGTACTTC
>TRBV27|.|TRBJ2-7|.
CASSFGRQIYEQYF
TGTGCCAGCAGTTTTGGGAGACAGATCTACGAGCAGTACTTC
>TRBV5-8|.|TRBJ1-5|.
CASGGTWRHQPQHF
TGTGCCAGCGGGGGGACATGGAGGCATCAGCCCCAGCATTTT
>TRBV7-9|.|TRBJ1-1|.
CASSSTPKQGNTEAFF
TGTGCCAGCAGCTCCACCCCCAAGCAGGGGAACACTGAAGCTTTCTTT
>TRBV5-6|.|TRBJ2-1|once
CASSIRQIRNEQFF
TGTGCCAGCAGTATTAGACAGATTCGCAATGAGCAGTTCTTC
>TRBV6-5|.|TRBJ1-2|.
CASSDWGYGYTF
TGTGCCAGCAGTGATTGGGGATATGGCTACACCTTC
>TRBV11-2|.|TRBJ2-3|.
CASSFPGADTQYF
TGTGCCAGCAGCTTCCCAGGGGCAGATACGCAGTATTTT
>TRBV19|TRBD1|TRBJ2-5|.
CASSITGTGVETQYF
TGTGCCAGTAGTATTACCGGGACAGGGGTAGAGACCCAGTACTTC
>TRBV2|TRBD2|TRBJ2-7|.
CASVREGGYEQYF
TGTGCCAGCGTCCGGGAGGGTGGGTACGAGCAGTACTTC
>TRBV27|.|TRBJ2-6|.
CASSSSNGVSGANVLTF
TGTGCCAGCAGTTCCTCGAACGGGGTCTCTGGGGCCAACGTCCTGACTTTC
>TRBV30|.|TRBJ1-3|.
CAWSPRAGGVGGNTIYF
TGTGCCTGGAGTCCCCGGGCGGGGGGAGTAGGAGGAAACACCATATATTTT
>TRBV28|.|TRBJ2-7|.
CASSLGSYEQYF
TGTGCCAGCAGTTTAGGGTCCTACGAGCAGTACTTC
>TRBV29-1|.|TRBJ2-5|.
CSVVGGGFGETQYF
TGCAGCGTTGTCGGTGGGGGGTTCGGTGAGACCCAGTACTTC
>TRBV5-6|TRBD1|TRBJ1-1|.
CASSGPKGQGGPEAFF
TGTGCCAGCAGTGGTCCTAAGGGACAGGGAGGTCCTGAAGCTTTCTTT
>TRBV5-1|.|TRBJ2-3|.
CASSLGGSSTDTQYF
TGCGCCAGCAGCTTGGGTGGCAGCTCCACAGATACGCAGTATTTT
>TRBV7-9|.|TRBJ2-1|.
CASSHISAWGNNEQFF
TGTGCCAGCAGCCACATTAGCGCCTGGGGCAACAATGAGCAGTTCTTC
>TRBV13|.|TRBJ1-2|.
CASSPRTENYGYTF
TGTGCCAGCAGCCCTAGGACCGAGAACTATGGCTACACCTTC
>TRBV7-2|.|TRBJ2-5|.
CASSDTTKLEETQYF
TGTGCCAGCAGCGATACTACTAAACTAGAAGAGACCCAGTACTTC
>TRBV5-6|.|TRBJ2-3|.
CASSLGLASRTTDTQYF
TGTGCCAGCAGCTTAGGTTTAGCGTCACGAACCACAGATACGCAGTATTTT
>TRBV7-6|.|TRBJ2-7|.
CASSLAGGPYEQYF
TGTGCCAGCAGCTTAGCGGGGGGACCCTACGAGCAGTACTTC
>TRBV5-4|TRBD1|TRBJ1-1|.
CASSSRQGAPTEAFF
TGTGCCAGCAGCTCACGACAGGGGGCGCCAACTGAAGCTTTCTTT
>TRBV29-1|.|TRBJ2-7|many
CSAGTSLSSYEQYF
TGCAGCGCTGGGACCTCACTTAGCTCCTACGAGCAGTACTTC
>TRBV30|TRBD1|TRBJ1-4|.
CAWSVTGGGNEKLFF
TGTGCCTGGAGTGTGACAGGGGGTGGTAATGAAAAACTGTTTTTT
>TRBV11-2|.|TRBJ2-2|.
CASRFYHSANTGELFF
TGTGCCAGCAGATTTTACCATAGCGCGAACACCGGGGAGCTGTTTTTT
>TRBV7-2|.|TRBJ2-7|.
CASSLARGPAPRGPYEQYF
TGTGCCAGCAGCTTAGCGCGGGGGCCAGCTCCAAGGGGCCCCTACGAGCAGTACTTC
>TRBV6-5|TRBD1|TRBJ1-2|few
CASSYLGQYGYTF
TGTGCCAGCAGTTACTTGGGACAGTATGGCTACACCTTC
>TRBV6-6|.|TRBJ2-5|.
CASSYGGSGPQYF
TGTGCCAGCAGTTACGGGGGGTCGGGGCCCCAGTACTTC
>TRBV7-2|TRBD2|TRBJ2-3|.
CASSLGLGSTDTQYF
TGTGCCAGCAGCTTGGGACTAGGCAGCACAGATACGCAGTATTTT
>TRBV10-3|.|TRBJ2-5|.
CAISDPTGGKETQYF
TGTGCCATCAGCGACCCGACCGGGGGCAAAGAGACCCAGTACTTC
>TRBV30|TRBD2|TRBJ2-3|.
CAWSVPAGVTDTQYF
TGTGCCTGGAGTGTACCAGCGGGGGTTACAGATACGCAGTATTTT
>TRBV6-5|TRBD1|TRBJ2-1|.
CASSIGQGPIEQFF
TGTGCCAGCAGTATCGGACAGGGGCCGATTGAGCAGTTCTTC
>TRBV29-1|.|TRBJ1-1|.
CSVGIQMNTEAFF
TGCAGCGTTGGTATACAGATGAACACTGAAGCTTTCTTT
>TRBV5-6|TRBD1|TRBJ2-7|.
CASSPFPGTGDEQYF
TGTGCCAGCAGCCCGTTCCCCGGGACAGGGGACGAGCAGTACTTC
>TRBV18|TRBD1|TRBJ1-1|few
CASSRDSEGGEAFF
TGTGCCAGCTCACGGGACAGTGAAGGTGGAGAAGCTTTCTTT
>TRBV27|TRBD2|TRBJ2-1|.
CASSSPGRGDHNEQFF
TGTGCCAGCAGTTCCCCCGGGCGGGGGGATCACAATGAGCAGTTCTTC
>TRBV5-5|TRBD2|TRBJ2-7|.
CASRTASGVYEQYF
TGTGCCAGCAGGACAGCTAGCGGGGTTTACGAGCAGTACTTC
>TRBV6-1|.|TRBJ1-5|.
CASMDPGVQPQHF
TGTGCCAGCATGGATCCAGGGGTTCAGCCCCAGCATTTT
>TRBV7-2|.|TRBJ1-5|.
CASSQLIGSTQPQHF
TGTGCCAGCAGCCAACTTATAGGGTCCACTCAGCCCCAGCATTTT
>TRBV6-1|.|TRBJ2-5|once
CASSETFQETQYF
TGTGCCAGCAGTGAGACTTTCCAAGAGACCCAGTACTTC
>TRBV25-1|.|TRBJ2-1|few
CASSELRLEGNEQFF
TGTGCCAGCAGTGAATTGCGCCTGGAAGGCAATGAGCAGTTCTTC
>TRBV20-1|.|TRBJ2-3|.
CSAGRADTQYF
TGCAGTGCAGGGAGAGCAGATACGCAGTATTTT
>TRBV6-4|.|TRBJ2-1|.
CASSRAVTYNEQFF
TGTGCCAGCAGCCGAGCTGTTACCTACAATGAGCAGTTCTTC